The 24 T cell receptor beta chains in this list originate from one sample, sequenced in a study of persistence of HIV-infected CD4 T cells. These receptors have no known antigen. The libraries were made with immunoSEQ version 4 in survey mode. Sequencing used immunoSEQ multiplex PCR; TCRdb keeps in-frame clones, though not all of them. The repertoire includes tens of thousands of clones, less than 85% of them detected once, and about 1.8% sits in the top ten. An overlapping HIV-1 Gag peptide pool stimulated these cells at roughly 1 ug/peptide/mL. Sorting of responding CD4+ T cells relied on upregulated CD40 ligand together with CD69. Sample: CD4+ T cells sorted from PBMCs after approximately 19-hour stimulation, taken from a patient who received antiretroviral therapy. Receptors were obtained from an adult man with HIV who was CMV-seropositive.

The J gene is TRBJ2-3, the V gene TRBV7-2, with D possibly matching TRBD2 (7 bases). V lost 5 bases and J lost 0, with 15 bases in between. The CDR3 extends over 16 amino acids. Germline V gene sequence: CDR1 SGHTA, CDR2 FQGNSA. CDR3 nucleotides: TGTGCCAGCAGCAAAAAGTGGGGGGGCAGCACAGATACGCAGTATTTT. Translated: CASSKKWGGSTDTQYF.

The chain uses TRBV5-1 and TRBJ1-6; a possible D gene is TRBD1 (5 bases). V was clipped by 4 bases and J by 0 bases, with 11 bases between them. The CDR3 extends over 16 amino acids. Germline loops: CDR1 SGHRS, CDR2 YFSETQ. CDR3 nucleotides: TGCGCCAGCAGCATGAGCAGGGACTCCTATAATTCACCCCTCCACTTT. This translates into CASSMSRDSYNSPLHF. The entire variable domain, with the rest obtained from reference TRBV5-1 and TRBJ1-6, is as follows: KAGVTQTPRYLIKTRGQQVTLSCSPISGHRSVSWYQQTPGQGLQFLFEYFSETQRNKGNFPGRFSGRQFSNSRSEMNVSTLELGDSALYLCASSMSRDSYNSPLHFGNGTRLTVT.

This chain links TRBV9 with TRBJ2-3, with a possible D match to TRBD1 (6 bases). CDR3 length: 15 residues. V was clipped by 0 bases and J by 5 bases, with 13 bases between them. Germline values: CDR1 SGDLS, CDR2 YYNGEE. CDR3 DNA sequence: TGTGCCAGCAGCGTAGTGTTGGGGGCGGGAGATACGCAGTATTTT. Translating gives CASSVVLGAGDTQYF.

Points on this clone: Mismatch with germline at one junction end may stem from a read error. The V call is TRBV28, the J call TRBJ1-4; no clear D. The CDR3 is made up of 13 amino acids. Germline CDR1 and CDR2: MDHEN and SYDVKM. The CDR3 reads CASSLNRNKKLFF. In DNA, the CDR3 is TGTGCCAGCAGTTTAAATCGTAATAAAAAACTGTTTTTT.

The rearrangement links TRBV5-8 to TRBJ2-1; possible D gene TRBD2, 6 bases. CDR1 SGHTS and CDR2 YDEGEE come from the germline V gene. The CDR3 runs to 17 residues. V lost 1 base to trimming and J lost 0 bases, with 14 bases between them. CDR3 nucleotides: TGTGCCAGCAGCTTGAGATCCGGGAGAGGCTCCTACAATGAGCAGTTCTTC. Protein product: CASSLRSGRGSYNEQFF.

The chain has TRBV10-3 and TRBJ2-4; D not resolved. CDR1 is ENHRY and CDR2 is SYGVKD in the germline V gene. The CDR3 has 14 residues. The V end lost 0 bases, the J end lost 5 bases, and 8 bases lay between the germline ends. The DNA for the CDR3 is TGTGCCATCAGTGAGTCGGGCAGACAAAACATTCAGTACTTC. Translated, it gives CAISESGRQNIQYF.

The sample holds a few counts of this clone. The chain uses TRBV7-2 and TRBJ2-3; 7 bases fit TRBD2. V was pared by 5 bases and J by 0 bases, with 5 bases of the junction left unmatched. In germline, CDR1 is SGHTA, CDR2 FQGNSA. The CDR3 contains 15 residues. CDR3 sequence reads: CASSLSGDSTDTQYF. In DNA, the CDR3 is TGTGCCAGCAGCCTCAGCGGGGATAGCACAGATACGCAGTATTTT. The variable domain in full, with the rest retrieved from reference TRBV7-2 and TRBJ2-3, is GAGVSQSPSNKVTEKGKDVELRCDPISGHTALYWYRQSLGQGLEFLIYFQGNSAPDKSGLPSDRFSAERTGGSVSTLTIQRTQQEDSAVYLCASSLSGDSTDTQYFGPGTRLTVL.

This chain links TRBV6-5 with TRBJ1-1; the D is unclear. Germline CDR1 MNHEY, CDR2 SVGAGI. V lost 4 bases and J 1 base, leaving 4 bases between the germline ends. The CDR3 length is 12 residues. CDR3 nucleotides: TGTGCCAGCAGTTGGGGGAACACTGAAGCTTTCTTT. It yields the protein CASSWGNTEAFF.

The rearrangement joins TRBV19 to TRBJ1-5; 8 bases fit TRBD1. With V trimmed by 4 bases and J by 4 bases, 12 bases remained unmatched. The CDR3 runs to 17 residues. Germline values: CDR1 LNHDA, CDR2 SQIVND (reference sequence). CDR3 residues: CASSRGPGTGLNQPQHF. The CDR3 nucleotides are TGTGCCAGTAGTAGGGGTCCCGGGACAGGCTTAAATCAGCCCCAGCATTTT. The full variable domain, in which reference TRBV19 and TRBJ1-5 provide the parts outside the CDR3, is DGGITQSPKYLFRKEGQNVTLSCEQNLNHDAMYWYRQDPGQGLRLIYYSQIVNDFQKGDIAEGYSVSREKKESFPLTVTSAQKNPTAFYLCASSRGPGTGLNQPQHFGDGTRLSIL.

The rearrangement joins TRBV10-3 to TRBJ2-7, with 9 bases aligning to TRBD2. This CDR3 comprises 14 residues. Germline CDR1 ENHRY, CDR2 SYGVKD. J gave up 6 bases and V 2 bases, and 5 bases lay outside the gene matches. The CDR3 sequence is CAISERGGDSEQYF. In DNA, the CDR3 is TGTGCCATCAGTGAGCGCGGGGGGGACAGCGAGCAGTACTTC.

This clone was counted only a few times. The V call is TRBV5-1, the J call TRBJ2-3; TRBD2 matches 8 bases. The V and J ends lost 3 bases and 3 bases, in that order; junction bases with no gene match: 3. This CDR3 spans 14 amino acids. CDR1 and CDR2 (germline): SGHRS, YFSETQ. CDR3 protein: CASSWGLGTDTQYF. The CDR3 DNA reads TGCGCCAGCAGCTGGGGACTAGGGACAGATACGCAGTATTTT.

This chain's CDR3 is CASSPSVGQGNYEQYF. In DNA, the CDR3 is TGCGCCAGCAGCCCCTCCGTCGGACAGGGGAACTACGAGCAGTACTTC. The V gene is TRBV5-1, the J gene TRBJ2-7, with 9 bases lining up with TRBD1. J lost 3 bases, V lost 4 bases, and 11 bases had no gene match. The CDR3 length is 16 residues. Germline V CDR1 and CDR2: SGHRS, YFSETQ.

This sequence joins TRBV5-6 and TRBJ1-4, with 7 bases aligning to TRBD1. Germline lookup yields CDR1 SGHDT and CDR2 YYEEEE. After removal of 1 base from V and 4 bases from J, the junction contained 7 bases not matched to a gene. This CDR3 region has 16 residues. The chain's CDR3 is CASSLSRQGRNEKLFF. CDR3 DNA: TGTGCCAGCAGCTTGAGCCGACAGGGACGTAATGAAAAACTGTTTTTT. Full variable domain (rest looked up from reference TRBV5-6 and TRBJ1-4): DAGVTQSPTHLIKTRGQQVTLRCSPKSGHDTVSWYQQALGQGPQFIFQYYEEEERQRGNFPDRFSGHQFPNYSSELNVNALLLGDSALYLCASSLSRQGRNEKLFFGSGTQLSVL.

CDR3 loop: CASSKQTSGGARSHTDTQYF. The CDR3 DNA reads as TGTGCCAGCAGCAAGCAGACTAGCGGGGGGGCCAGGTCCCACACAGATACGCAGTATTTT. The V and J genes are TRBV21-1 and TRBJ2-3; the DNA was not used to check the table's D call, TRBD2. TRBV21-1 is a listed pseudogene. The CDR3 has 20 residues.

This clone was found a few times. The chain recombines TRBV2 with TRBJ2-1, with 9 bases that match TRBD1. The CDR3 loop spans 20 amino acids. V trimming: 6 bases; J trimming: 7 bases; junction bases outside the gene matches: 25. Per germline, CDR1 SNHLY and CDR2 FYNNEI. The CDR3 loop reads CASRARQGGARRGGKNEQFF. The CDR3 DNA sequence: TGTGCCAGCAGAGCAAGACAGGGGGGTGCCCGGCGGGGTGGCAAGAATGAGCAGTTCTTC.

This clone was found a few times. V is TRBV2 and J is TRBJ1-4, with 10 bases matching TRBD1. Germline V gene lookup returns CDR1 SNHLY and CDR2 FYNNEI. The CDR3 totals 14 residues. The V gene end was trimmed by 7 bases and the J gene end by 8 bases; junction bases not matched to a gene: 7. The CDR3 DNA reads TGTGCCAGCAAAAGGGGACAGGGGACCGAAAAACTGTTTTTT. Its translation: CASKRGQGTEKLFF.

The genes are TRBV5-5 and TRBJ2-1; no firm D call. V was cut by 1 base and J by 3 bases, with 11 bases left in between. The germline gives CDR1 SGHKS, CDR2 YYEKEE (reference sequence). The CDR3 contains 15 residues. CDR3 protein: CASSLSLADYNEQFF. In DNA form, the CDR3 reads TGTGCCAGCAGCTTGTCTTTGGCAGACTACAATGAGCAGTTCTTC.

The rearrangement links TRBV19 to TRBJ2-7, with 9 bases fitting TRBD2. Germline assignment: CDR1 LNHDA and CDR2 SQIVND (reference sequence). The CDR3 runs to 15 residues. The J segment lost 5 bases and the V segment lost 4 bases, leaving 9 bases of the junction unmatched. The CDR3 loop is CASSTGLARVNEQYF. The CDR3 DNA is TGTGCCAGTAGTACCGGACTAGCGAGGGTCAACGAGCAGTACTTC.

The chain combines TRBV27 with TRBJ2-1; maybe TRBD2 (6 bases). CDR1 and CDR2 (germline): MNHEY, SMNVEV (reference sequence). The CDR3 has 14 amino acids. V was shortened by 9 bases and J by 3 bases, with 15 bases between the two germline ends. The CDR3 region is CASKPGTYYNEQFF. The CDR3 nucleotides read TGTGCCAGTAAACCCGGGACTTACTACAATGAGCAGTTCTTC.

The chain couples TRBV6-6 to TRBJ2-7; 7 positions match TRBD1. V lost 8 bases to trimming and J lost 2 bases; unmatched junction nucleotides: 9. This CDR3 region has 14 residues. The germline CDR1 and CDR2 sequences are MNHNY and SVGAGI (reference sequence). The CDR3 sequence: CASRQGDHPYEQYF. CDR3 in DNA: TGTGCCAGCCGCCAGGGGGACCACCCCTACGAGCAGTACTTC.

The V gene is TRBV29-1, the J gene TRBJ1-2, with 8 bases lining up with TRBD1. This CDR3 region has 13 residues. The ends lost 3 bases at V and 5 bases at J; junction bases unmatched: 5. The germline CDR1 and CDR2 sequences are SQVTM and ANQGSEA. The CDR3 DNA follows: TGCAGCGTTGAGCCGACAGGGGCTTATGGCTACACCTTC. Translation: CSVEPTGAYGYTF.

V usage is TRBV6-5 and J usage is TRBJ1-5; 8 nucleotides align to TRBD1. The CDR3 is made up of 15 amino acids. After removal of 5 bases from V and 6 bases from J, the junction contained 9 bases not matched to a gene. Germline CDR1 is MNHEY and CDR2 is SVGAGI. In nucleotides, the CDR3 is TGTGCCAGCAGTATCGCGACAGGGGCGGGTCAGCCCCAGCATTTT. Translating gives CASSIATGAGQPQHF.

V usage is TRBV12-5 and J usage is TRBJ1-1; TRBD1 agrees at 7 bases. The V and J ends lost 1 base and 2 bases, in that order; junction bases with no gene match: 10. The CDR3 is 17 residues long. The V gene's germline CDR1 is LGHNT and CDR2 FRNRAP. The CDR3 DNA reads TGTGCTAGTGGTTTGGACCCGACGACAGGGCTCAACACTGAAGCTTTCTTT. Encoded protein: CASGLDPTTGLNTEAFF.

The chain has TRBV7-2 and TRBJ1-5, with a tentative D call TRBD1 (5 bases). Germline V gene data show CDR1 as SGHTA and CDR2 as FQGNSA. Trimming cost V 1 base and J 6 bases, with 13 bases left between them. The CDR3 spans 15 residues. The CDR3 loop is CASSLGVGAGQPQHF. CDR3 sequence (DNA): TGTGCCAGCAGCTTAGGGGTAGGGGCTGGTCAGCCCCAGCATTTT.